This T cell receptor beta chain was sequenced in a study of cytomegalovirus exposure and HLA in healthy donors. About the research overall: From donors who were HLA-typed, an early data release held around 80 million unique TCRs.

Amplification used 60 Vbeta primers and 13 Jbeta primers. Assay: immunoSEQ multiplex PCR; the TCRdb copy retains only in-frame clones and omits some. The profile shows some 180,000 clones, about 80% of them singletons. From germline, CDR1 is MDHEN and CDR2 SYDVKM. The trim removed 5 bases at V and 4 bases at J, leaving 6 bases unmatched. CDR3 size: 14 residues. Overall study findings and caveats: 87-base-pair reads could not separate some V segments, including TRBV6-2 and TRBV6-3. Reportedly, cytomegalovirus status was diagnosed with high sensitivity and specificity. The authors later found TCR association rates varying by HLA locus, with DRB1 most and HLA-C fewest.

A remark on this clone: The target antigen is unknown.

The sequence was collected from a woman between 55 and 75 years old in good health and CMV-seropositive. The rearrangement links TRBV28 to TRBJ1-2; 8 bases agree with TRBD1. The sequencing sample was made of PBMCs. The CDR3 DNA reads TGTGCCAGCAGTCCGCAGGGGGCCGGCTATGGCTACACCTTC. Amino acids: CASSPQGAGYGYTF.